One and the same sample provided the 8 T cell receptor beta chains below, sequenced in a study of blood T cell repertoires in COVID-19. Sequencing was performed with immunoSEQ multiplex PCR; in TCRdb, only in-frame clones are kept and a portion is missing. The table lists about 240,000 clones, more than 85% of them singletons. The sample comprised peripheral blood. The receptor source for this set is a woman aged 50 to 60 with COVID-19, enrolled during active disease.

This clone was seen just once. V and J are TRBV19 and TRBJ2-7, with D perhaps matching TRBD1 (6 bases). This CDR3 spans 13 amino acids. Germline values: CDR1 LNHDA, CDR2 SQIVND (reference sequence). Trimming took 4 bases from V and 7 from J, leaving 14 bases between them. The CDR3 DNA is TGTGCCAGTAGTAGGGACAATTTGAGGGAGCAGTACTTC. This encodes CASSRDNLREQYF.

V is TRBV6-5 and J is TRBJ2-1; 9 positions match TRBD1. The trim removed 0 bases at V and 4 bases at J, leaving 1 base unmatched. The CDR3 totals 15 residues. Germline V gene lookup returns CDR1 MNHEY and CDR2 SVGAGI. The CDR3 loop reads CASSYSGTGYNEQFF. CDR3 DNA sequence: TGTGCCAGCAGTTACTCCGGGACAGGGTACAATGAGCAGTTCTTC.

This chain connects TRBV9 to TRBJ2-3; 9 nucleotides agree with TRBD2. The CDR3 consists of 15 residues. In germline, CDR1 is SGDLS, CDR2 YYNGEE. The V and J ends lost 3 bases and 3 bases, in that order; junction bases with no gene match: 5. The CDR3 region is CASSASGVRTDTQYF. Written as DNA, the CDR3 is TGTGCCAGCAGCGCTAGCGGGGTAAGGACAGATACGCAGTATTTT.

V usage is TRBV24-1 and J usage is TRBJ1-5, with 8 nucleotides matching TRBD1. CDR3 length: 14 amino acids. V gave up 3 bases and J gave up 6 bases; unmatched junction bases: 3. Per the germline V gene, CDR1 is KGHDR and CDR2 is SFDVKD. For the CDR3, the DNA is TGTGCCACCAGTGATGTAACAGGGGGTCAGCCCCAGCATTTT. Residues: CATSDVTGGQPQHF.

The chain links TRBV5-5 to TRBJ2-2; the D gene is possibly TRBD1 (6 bases). This CDR3 is 13 amino acids long. From germline, CDR1 is SGHKS and CDR2 YYEKEE (reference sequence). V was trimmed by 1 base and J by 6 bases, leaving 7 bases between them. CDR3 sequence (DNA): TGTGCCAGCAGCTTGAGGGGGTCCGGGGAGCTGTTTTTT. Encoded protein: CASSLRGSGELFF.

The chain combines TRBV6-4 with TRBJ1-4, with D possibly TRBD1 on 5 matching bases. From germline, CDR1 is MRHNA and CDR2 SNTAGT. V was trimmed by 5 bases and J by 7 bases, leaving 11 bases between them. The CDR3 is 13 residues long. CDR3 nucleotide sequence: TGTGCCAGCAGTACAGACAGTGGTGAAAAACTGTTTTTT. Its protein is CASSTDSGEKLFF.

The chain carries TRBV19 and TRBJ1-1; TRBD1 matches 9 bases. Trimming at V came to 6 bases and at J to 4 bases, leaving 9 bases not matched to a gene. There are 15 residues in the CDR3. Per the germline V gene, CDR1 is LNHDA and CDR2 is SQIVND (reference sequence). As DNA, the CDR3 is TGTGCCAGTAGCCCTCACCTGACAGGGGGCACTGAAGCTTTCTTT. It specifies CASSPHLTGGTEAFF.

The CDR3 is CASSLGGTNEKLFF. The CDR3 bases are TGTGCCAGCAGCTTAGGCGGAACTAATGAAAAACTGTTTTTT. V gene TRBV7-6 combines with J gene TRBJ1-4; D remains ambiguous. Per the germline V gene, CDR1 is SGHVS and CDR2 is FNYEAQ. This CDR3 has 14 amino acids. The V gene lost 1 base and the J gene lost 1 base, with 4 bases spanning the gap.